Listed here is a single T cell receptor beta chain. Its antigen remains unidentified. The record originates from a study of long-term antiretroviral therapy in people with HIV. Looking at the study overall: The earliest samples came from an era when ART typically awaited falling CD4 counts. Overall study results and limits: On ART adherence, viral resistance or therapy changes, no data were available. Clones that expanded before ART (that is, prior to treatment) dominated the repertoire at all time points. Versus controls, repertoires in people with HIV had narrower CDR3 length ranges.

This was the immunoSEQ v3.0 assay at survey level. Measured with immunoSEQ multiplex PCR; TCRdb has only the in-frame clones, and not every one. The table lists under 25,000 clones, around 87% of them singletons. This specimen was unsorted PBMCs, taken 2.6 years after starting antiretroviral therapy. The origin of this receptor is a woman aged 45-59 years with HIV.

The CDR3 spells CASSQGGTSGRAGTDTQYF. The CDR3 coding sequence is TGCGCCAGCAGCCAAGGAGGGACTAGCGGGAGGGCCGGCACAGATACGCAGTATTTT. V and J are TRBV4-1 and TRBJ2-3; 16 positions agree with TRBD2. The CDR3 length is 19 residues. From germline, CDR1 is MGHRA and CDR2 YSYEKL. With V trimmed by 1 base and J by 1 base, 5 bases remained unmatched.